This TCR beta chain is from a study of blood T cells in healthy people across ages (dated by TCRdb to the mid-2010s). In the study overall: Template switching captured roughly one uniquely barcoded TCR beta cDNA molecule per two T cells in model experiments. Age-related changes in TCR beta repertoire diversity were measured in the study by deep sequencing normalized with unique cDNA molecular identifiers. The donors were split into four age groups: young (average 16 years), middle-aged (39), aged (more than 55) and long-lived (roughly 88). To avoid experimental bias, donors of different ages were randomly spread across the sequencing lanes. The study analyzed two additional independent replicas of 1 million unique cDNA reads from the same blood draw for two donors, one aged 18 to 30 and one aged 80 or older.

Paper-wide results and their limitations: Bulk unsorted PBMC profiling prevented conclusive comparison of naive and antigen-experienced compartments. Compared with the aged group, the long-lived group had more naive CD4+ T cells, fewer expanded clones and increased TCR diversity, a pattern suggesting age selection. Because the CMV infection status of the donors was unknown, age-related changes in expanded clonotypes may potentially have been confounded. Estimates of total diversity from one million sequenced T cells were regarded as lower bounds and underestimates. Observed TCR beta diversity correlated strongly with the percentage of naive T cells measured by flow cytometry. Observed TCR beta diversity per million T cells fell roughly linearly with age, and a significant reduction was already apparent by age around 40.

The donors were 40 or so Caucasian individuals from Russia, aged roughly 6 to 100 years, who were systemically healthy. Around 9.9 milliliters of peripheral blood were collected from each donor into EDTA-treated Vacutainer tubes. Ficoll-Paque density-gradient centrifugation was used to isolate PBMCs, with at least 6 million per sample. Trizol reagent was used to extract total RNA from PBMCs, with at least 5.5 micrograms per sample. For every donor, an aliquot of PBMCs went through flow cytometry to measure the percentages of naive CD45RAhigh/CD27high T cells. Receptors were amplified or captured by 5' RACE. Sequencing instrument: Illumina HiSeq 2500. A second PCR of roughly 6 to 11 cycles was run with a J-beta primer mix and a sample-barcoded 5' primer. A template-switch 5' adaptor carrying 12 random nucleotides introduced a unique molecular identifier onto each TCR beta cDNA molecule. Each sample yielded at least 2.5 million CDR3-containing paired-end reads. First-strand cDNA synthesis was performed from all RNA using the Mint cDNA synthesis kit, with priming by a TRBC-specific oligonucleotide. All cDNA was treated with uracil-DNA glycosylase and then went through a first 18-cycle PCR with the universal primers M1SS and BC2_uni_R. In the authors' own workflow: For normalization, 1 million high-quality reads were randomly selected from each sample, with every read carrying a distinct molecular identifier. Reads sharing molecular identifiers were discarded rather than binned into consensus sequences. MiTCR, set to a Q25 quality threshold and the strictest error-elimination algorithm, was used for CDR3 identification, clonotype clustering and error correction. A nonparametric unseen species model with Euler transformation was used to estimate a lower bound on total TCR beta diversity. TCRdb ran its own pipeline on the public reads, namely fastp trimming at Q25 and MiXCR clone calling, and kept in-frame beta chains. Rows with a matching CDR3 protein are joined into one entry that keeps the most common DNA and genes. The V and J calls were determined by TCRdb, not by the authors. The sample yields approximately 850,000 distinct CDR3 sequences; 44% were counted once. Under 20% of the sample rests with the top ten.

V is clipped by 7 bases and J by 2 bases, and the sequence between their germline boundaries is 12 bases long. Counted from cysteine to phenylalanine, this CDR3 has 14 amino acids. Of the read, only the CDR3 DNA is kept; its 42 bases are in frame from base 1. The germline V gene sets CDR1 to MNHEY and CDR2 to SVGEGT. About this clonotype itself: The antigen it recognizes is unknown. It has no much larger one-base neighbor in the sample; base qualities were not kept.

This receptor was identified in a man between 60 and 70 years old in good health. Sequencing was done on a sample of blood. The sequence is built from TRBV6-2 or TRBV6-3 and TRBJ2-1; TRBD2 is perhaps the D gene, given 5 matching bases. In nucleotides, the sequence is TGTGCCAGCACTCCTGCGGAGGCCTACAATGAGCAGTTCTTC. Its translation reads: CASTPAEAYNEQFF.